This entry lists 20 T cell receptor beta chains sequenced from one sample in a study of blood T cell repertoires in COVID-19. Data came from immunoSEQ multiplex PCR; TCRdb stores just in-frame clones and leaves some out. The table has roughly 100,000 clones, around 74% seen once. Sequenced input: peripheral blood. All receptors come from a woman aged 80 or over with active or convalescent COVID-19.

This chain connects TRBV6-5 to TRBJ1-1, with TRBD1 identical over 7 bases. This CDR3 has 15 amino acids. The V gene's germline CDR1 is MNHEY and CDR2 SVGAGI. V lost 2 bases and J lost 1; bases outside the gene matches: 4. CDR3 in DNA: TGTGCCAGCAGTTACGATACAGGGGCGAACACTGAAGCTTTCTTT. As protein: CASSYDTGANTEAFF.

This clone was detected once. The V call is TRBV5-6, the J call TRBJ2-7; 9 nucleotides align to TRBD2. V was pared by 4 bases and J by 4 bases, with 6 bases of the junction left unmatched. The CDR3 spans 14 residues. Looked up from germline, CDR1 is SGHDT and CDR2 is YYEEEE. The CDR3 DNA follows: TGTGCCAGCAGCCGTGGCGGGAGGGGGTACGAGCAGTACTTC. Translation: CASSRGGRGYEQYF. Variable domain in full (rest from reference TRBV5-6 and TRBJ2-7): DAGVTQSPTHLIKTRGQQVTLRCSPKSGHDTVSWYQQALGQGPQFIFQYYEEEERQRGNFPDRFSGHQFPNYSSELNVNALLLGDSALYLCASSRGGRGYEQYFGPGTRLTVT.

The chain employs TRBV5-5 and TRBJ2-3; 7 bases align to TRBD1. After removal of 4 bases from V and 2 bases from J, the junction contained 10 bases not matched to a gene. CDR1 is SGHKS, CDR2 YYEKEE, per germline (reference sequence). The CDR3 has 16 residues. CDR3 sequence: CASSRIRQGLTDTQYF. CDR3 nucleotide sequence: TGTGCCAGCAGCCGCATAAGACAGGGCCTCACAGATACGCAGTATTTT.

The DNA for the CDR3 is TGTGCCAGCTCACCTTCAGCGAGCTCCTACGAGCAGTACTTC. This sequence encodes CASSPSASSYEQYF. The chain links TRBV18 to TRBJ2-7; D is undetermined. Germline V gives CDR1 KGHSH, CDR2 LQKENI. The CDR3 length is 14 residues. V lost 3 bases, J lost 0 bases, and 9 bases lay in between.

The rearrangement uses TRBV7-9 and TRBJ2-5, with 7 bases aligning to TRBD1. Trimming removed 5 bases from V and 2 bases from J; junction bases left unmatched: 8. The CDR3 extends over 15 amino acids. Per germline, CDR1 SEHNR and CDR2 FQNEAQ (reference sequence). CDR3: CASSLSGQPQETQYF. CDR3 in DNA: TGTGCCAGCAGCCTTTCGGGACAGCCGCAAGAGACCCAGTACTTC.

This clone was recorded once. The chain combines TRBV5-6 with TRBJ1-5, with 9 bases matching TRBD1. This CDR3 contains 15 residues. Germline-derived CDR1 and CDR2 are SGHDT and YYEEEE. V shed 4 bases, J shed 2 bases, and the junction held 4 bases outside the gene matches. Here the CDR3 DNA reads TGTGCCAGCAGCCCGGGGACAGGGCGCAATCAGCCCCAGCATTTT. Translation gives CASSPGTGRNQPQHF.

The V and J genes are TRBV5-4 and TRBJ2-3, with a weak D call TRBD2 (6 bases). CDR3 length: 15 residues. V was pared by 2 bases and J by 6 bases, with 16 bases between. The germline CDR1 and CDR2 sequences are SGHNT and YYREEE (reference sequence). Here the CDR3 reads CASSFGGSESDTQYF. The CDR3 DNA reads as TGTGCCAGCAGCTTTGGAGGGAGTGAATCCGATACGCAGTATTTT. Using reference TRBV5-4 and TRBJ2-3 for the parts outside the CDR3, the full variable domain is ETGVTQSPTHLIKTRGQQVTLRCSSQSGHNTVSWYQQALGQGPQFIFQYYREEENGRGNFPPRFSGLQFPNYSSELNVNALELDDSALYLCASSFGGSESDTQYFGPGTRLTVL.

This clone was observed a few times. The chain is built from TRBV6-5 and TRBJ1-2; D remains unclear. V lost 10 bases to trimming and J lost 1 base, with 13 bases between them. In germline, CDR1 is MNHEY, CDR2 SVGAGI. The CDR3 consists of 13 residues. The CDR3 spells CATRAGVNYGYTF. CDR3 DNA sequence: TGTGCCACACGCGCCGGTGTTAACTATGGCTACACCTTC.

V gene TRBV10-3 combines with J gene TRBJ1-2, with D possibly TRBD1 on 6 matching bases. The CDR3 has 16 residues. Looked up from germline, CDR1 is ENHRY and CDR2 is SYGVKD. V lost 0 bases to trimming and J lost 0 bases, with 11 bases between them. CDR3: CAISESLGTTNYGYTF. The CDR3 DNA follows: TGTGCCATCAGTGAGTCGTTGGGGACAACTAACTATGGCTACACCTTC.

The genes are TRBV11-2 and TRBJ2-7; 13 positions agree with TRBD2. CDR3 size: 14 residues. The germline CDR1 and CDR2 sequences are SGHAT and FQNNGV. V gave up 5 bases and J gave up 6 bases; unmatched junction bases: 4. The CDR3 coding sequence is TGTGCCAGCAGCAAGACTAGCGGGAGGATCGAGCAGTACTTC. Residues: CASSKTSGRIEQYF.

This CDR3 reads CASRREGDYGYTF. The CDR3 DNA is TGTGCCAGCAGGAGGGAGGGGGACTATGGCTACACCTTC. The chain has TRBV2 and TRBJ1-2; TRBD1 is a possible D gene (6 bases). CDR1 and CDR2 (germline): SNHLY, FYNNEI. V was cut by 6 bases and J by 3 bases, with 11 bases left in between. CDR3 length equals 13 residues.

The chain uses TRBV2 and TRBJ2-7, with TRBD1 identical over 9 bases. This CDR3 is 14 amino acids long. After removal of 6 bases from V and 6 bases from J, the junction contained 9 bases not matched to a gene. The germline V gene has CDR1 SNHLY and CDR2 FYNNEI. CDR3 coding DNA: TGTGCCAGCAGCTCCTTGGGACAGGGCGGCGAGCAGTACTTC. It encodes CASSSLGQGGEQYF. The full variable domain, rest sourced from reference TRBV2 and TRBJ2-7, is EPEVTQTPSHQVTQMGQEVILRCVPISNHLYFYWYRQILGQKVEFLVSFYNNEISEKSEIFDDQFSVERPDGSNFTLKIRSTKLEDSAMYFCASSSLGQGGEQYFGPGTRLTVT.

CDR3 protein: CAWTPGTSGALSEQYF. The CDR3 DNA follows: TGTGCCTGGACCCCTGGGACTAGCGGTGCCTTGTCCGAGCAGTACTTC. This chain links TRBV30 with TRBJ2-7, with 11 bases lining up with TRBD2. This CDR3 has 16 residues. The germline V gene has CDR1 GTSNPN and CDR2 SVGIG (reference sequence). J was trimmed by 6 bases and V by 4 bases; bases with no gene match: 14.

This sequence joins TRBV11-1 and TRBJ1-3; D is possibly TRBD1 (5 bases). Trimming took off 4 bases at V and 0 bases at J, with 10 bases between the two ends. CDR3 length: 15 amino acids. CDR1 SGHAT and CDR2 FQDESV come from the germline V gene (reference sequence). The CDR3 DNA sequence: TGTGCCAGCAGCTCCGACAGACTCTCTGGAAACACCATATATTTT. Amino acid sequence: CASSSDRLSGNTIYF.

This clone came up a few times. The chain couples TRBV21-1 to TRBJ2-1; TRBD2, the D gene given by the table, was not confirmed from the DNA. TRBV21-1 is a documented pseudogene. This CDR3 comprises 16 residues. The CDR3 sequence is CATPWGLAGDWNEQFF. The CDR3 DNA is TGTGCCACCCCATGGGGACTAGCGGGAGACTGGAATGAGCAGTTCTTC.

This chain uses TRBV28 with TRBJ2-5, with TRBD1 as a possible D gene (6 bases). The CDR3 has 13 amino acids. Per the germline V gene, CDR1 is MDHEN and CDR2 is SYDVKM. The germline V and J ends were trimmed by 5 bases and 4 bases, with 11 bases remaining between them. The CDR3 region is CASSRDITETQYF. In DNA, the CDR3 is TGTGCCAGCAGTAGGGACATCACAGAGACCCAGTACTTC.

This clone was seen only a few times. The rearrangement uses TRBV19 and TRBJ2-7, with 7 positions matching TRBD1. The CDR3 extends over 14 amino acids. Germline V gene sequence: CDR1 LNHDA, CDR2 SQIVND (reference sequence). Trimming cost V 3 bases and J 2 bases; bases outside gene matches: 4. The CDR3 is CASSIQGGAYEQYF. The CDR3 DNA is TGTGCCAGTAGTATCCAAGGGGGCGCCTACGAGCAGTACTTC.

The genes are TRBV4-3 and TRBJ2-1; the D gene is possibly TRBD2 (6 bases). From germline, CDR1 is LGHNA and CDR2 YSLEER. The V gene lost 4 bases and the J gene lost 8 bases, with 12 bases spanning the gap. The CDR3 consists of 13 residues. The CDR3 loop is CASSRTRGYEQFF. As DNA, the CDR3 is TGCGCCAGCAGCCGGACTCGGGGGTATGAGCAGTTCTTC.

This sequence joins TRBV6-6 and TRBJ1-3, with a weak D call TRBD1 (6 bases). Between the trimmed V and J ends, which lost 7 bases and 0 bases, there was a span of 13 bases. The germline V gene has CDR1 MNHNY and CDR2 SVGAGI (reference sequence). The CDR3 is 15 residues long. DNA of the CDR3: TGTGCCAGCATCGATACAGGGATCTCTGGAAACACCATATATTTT. It translates to CASIDTGISGNTIYF.

V gene TRBV11-2 combines with J gene TRBJ2-7, with 7 bases that match TRBD1. Germline trimming cut 5 bases from V and 0 bases from J; bases unmatched to any gene: 7. Germline CDR1 and CDR2: SGHAT and FQNNGV. The CDR3 spans 15 residues. The CDR3 here is CASSKKQGVSYEQYF. CDR3 nucleotides: TGTGCCAGCAGCAAAAAGCAGGGGGTCTCCTACGAGCAGTACTTC.